These 32 T cell receptor beta chains were sequenced from one sample in a study of beta chain features in type 1 diabetes. Notes on the study in general: Moderate but significant shortening of TCRB CDR3s was recorded in all four CD4+ subsets from Type 1 diabetes patients.

The study reverse transcribed the entire isolated RNA, so it sequenced expressed TCRB transcripts. Method: immunoSEQ multiplex PCR; TCRdb's copy keeps in-frame clones and lacks some. The profile shows around 140,000 clones, around 9% of them singletons. These receptors lack a known antigen. Material: central memory CD4+ T cells from blood. The receptors originated from a man aged 25-45 years with type 1 diabetes.

This chain connects TRBV6-1 to TRBJ2-5; tentatively, D is TRBD1 (6 bases). Per germline, CDR1 MNHNS and CDR2 SASEGT. The CDR3 has 15 amino acids. V was shortened by 4 bases and J by 1 base, with 13 bases between the two germline ends. CDR3 coding DNA: TGTGCCAGCAGTGCCCGCTGGACAGCCCAAGAGACCCAGTACTTC. It encodes CASSARWTAQETQYF.

V is TRBV29-1 and J is TRBJ1-5; D call uncertain. V dropped 4 bases and J dropped 3 bases, with 10 bases sitting between them. The CDR3 spans 13 residues. Germline V gene sequence: CDR1 SQVTM, CDR2 ANQGSEA. CDR3 loop: CSVVEGNNQPQHF. CDR3 sequence (DNA): TGCAGCGTTGTTGAGGGAAACAATCAGCCCCAGCATTTT. Full variable domain (rest looked up from reference TRBV29-1 and TRBJ1-5): SAVISQKPSRDICQRGTSLTIQCQVDSQVTMMFWYRQQPGQSLTLIATANQGSEATYESGFVIDKFPISRPNLTFSTLTVSNMSPEDSSIYLCSVVEGNNQPQHFGDGTRLSIL.

The chain uses TRBV5-4 and TRBJ2-3; 10 nucleotides agree with TRBD2. This CDR3 spans 14 amino acids. Germline CDR1 SGHNT, CDR2 YYREEE (reference sequence). V gave up 4 bases and J gave up 6 bases; unmatched junction bases: 5. CDR3 in DNA: TGTGCCAGCAGCCCTAGCGGGGGTCTGGATACGCAGTATTTT. Translating gives CASSPSGGLDTQYF.

V gene TRBV9 combines with J gene TRBJ2-6, with a possible D match to TRBD1 (5 bases). Deletions cut 7 bases from V and 2 bases from J, with 19 bases between. CDR3 length: 17 amino acids. Germline V gene sequence: CDR1 SGDLS, CDR2 YYNGEE. DNA of the CDR3: TGTGCCAGCTCACCATTGGACACCCAGGCTGGGGCCAACGTCCTGACTTTC. This codes for CASSPLDTQAGANVLTF. Full variable domain (rest looked up from reference TRBV9 and TRBJ2-6): DSGVTQTPKHLITATGQRVTLRCSPRSGDLSVYWYQQSLDQGLQFLIQYYNGEERAKGNILERFSAQQFPDLHSELNLSSLELGDSALYFCASSPLDTQAGANVLTFGAGSRLTVL.

The J gene is TRBJ2-2, the V gene TRBV7-2, with D perhaps matching TRBD2 (5 bases). The germline V gene has CDR1 SGHTA and CDR2 FQGNSA. The V gene lost 6 bases and the J gene lost 4 bases, with 9 bases spanning the gap. The CDR3 totals 13 residues. CDR3 protein: CASRLAITGELFF. DNA of the CDR3: TGTGCCAGCAGGCTAGCTATCACCGGGGAGCTGTTTTTT. The full variable domain, its missing parts supplied by reference TRBV7-2 and TRBJ2-2, is GAGVSQSPSNKVTEKGKDVELRCDPISGHTALYWYRQSLGQGLEFLIYFQGNSAPDKSGLPSDRFSAERTGGSVSTLTIQRTQQEDSAVYLCASRLAITGELFFGEGSRLTVL.

The J gene is TRBJ2-3, the V gene TRBV4-3; 10 bases line up with TRBD1. CDR1 LGHNA and CDR2 YSLEER come from the germline V gene. Trimming at V came to 0 bases and at J to 5 bases, leaving 11 bases not matched to a gene. This CDR3 is 18 amino acids long. CDR3 bases: TGCGCCAGCAGCCAAGATGGGGGCTGGACAGGGGGGCGAGATACGCAGTATTTT. Its protein is CASSQDGGWTGGRDTQYF.

This clone appeared a few times. The chain carries TRBV9 and TRBJ2-1; the match to TRBD2 covers 9 bases. The V gene's germline CDR1 is SGDLS and CDR2 YYNGEE. Germline trimming cut 1 base from V and 2 bases from J; bases unmatched to any gene: 4. This CDR3 has 16 amino acids. CDR3 sequence (DNA): TGTGCCAGCAGCGTAACAGCGGGGGGTACCTACAATGAGCAGTTCTTC. It codes for CASSVTAGGTYNEQFF. Supplemented by reference TRBV9 and TRBJ2-1, the full variable domain reads DSGVTQTPKHLITATGQRVTLRCSPRSGDLSVYWYQQSLDQGLQFLIQYYNGEERAKGNILERFSAQQFPDLHSELNLSSLELGDSALYFCASSVTAGGTYNEQFFGPGTRLTVL.

V is TRBV2 and J is TRBJ2-2, with 9 nucleotides matching TRBD1. Germline V lookup: CDR1 SNHLY, CDR2 FYNNEI. V lost 6 bases, J lost 7 bases, and 6 bases stayed unmatched. The CDR3 sequence is 14 residues long. DNA for the CDR3: TGTGCCAGCAGGGTGGACAGGGGATACGGGGAGCTGTTTTTT. Translated: CASRVDRGYGELFF.

This clone was seen a few times. V is TRBV21-1 and J is TRBJ2-5; the table's D call of TRBD2 was not tested on the DNA. TRBV21-1 is a known pseudogene. The CDR3 is 13 amino acids. This chain's CDR3 is CASNSRSSGTQYF. The CDR3 region has the DNA TGTGCCAGCAACTCCCGATCGTCCGGGACCCAGTACTTC.

There are many counts of this clone. The chain combines TRBV6-5 with TRBJ1-2; D unclear. The CDR3 extends over 13 amino acids. V was trimmed by 3 bases and J by 5 bases, leaving 10 bases between them. Germline assignment: CDR1 MNHEY and CDR2 SVGAGI. In nucleotides, the CDR3 is TGTGCCAGCAGTTATGGTTCCGAGTATGGCTACACCTTC. This encodes CASSYGSEYGYTF.

This clone was observed a handful of times. The V call is TRBV7-2, the J call TRBJ2-1, with 8 bases identical to TRBD2. The trim removed 5 bases at V and 12 bases at J, leaving 6 bases unmatched. This CDR3 region has 12 residues. Germline V gene data show CDR1 as SGHTA and CDR2 as FQGNSA. CDR3 coding DNA: TGTGCCAGCAGCCTTAGCGGGGCGGGGCAGTTCTTC. Translating it yields CASSLSGAGQFF.

This clone turned up a few times. This sample also contains other DNA sequences that code for the same CDR3. V gene TRBV28 combines with J gene TRBJ1-1; D not certain. The CDR3 has 12 residues. V shed 6 bases and J shed 4 bases, with 9 bases lying between them. The germline gives CDR1 MDHEN, CDR2 SYDVKM. The CDR3 protein is CASSLVRTEAFF. In DNA, the CDR3 is TGTGCCAGCAGCCTAGTGCGCACTGAAGCTTTCTTT.

The rearrangement links TRBV18 to TRBJ1-1; unclear D gene. This CDR3 is 13 amino acids long. Germline values: CDR1 KGHSH, CDR2 LQKENI. Deletions cut 3 bases from V and 1 base from J, with 6 bases between. The CDR3 DNA sequence: TGTGCCAGCTCACCCTACCCGAACACTGAAGCTTTCTTT. Amino acids: CASSPYPNTEAFF.

This clone was detected only a few times. As DNA, the CDR3 is TGTGCCAGCAGCTGGAGTGCCCCGGATTCACCCCTCCACTTT. This translates into CASSWSAPDSPLHF. The chain uses TRBV27 and TRBJ1-6; no clear D gene. V was shortened by 6 bases and J by 8 bases, with 14 bases between the two germline ends. The length of the CDR3 is 14 residues. Germline V gives CDR1 MNHEY, CDR2 SMNVEV (reference sequence).

The rearrangement uses TRBV4-1 and TRBJ1-5, with D unresolved. Deletions cut 1 base from V and 0 bases from J, with 7 bases between. CDR3 size: 15 residues. Per the germline V gene, CDR1 is MGHRA and CDR2 is YSYEKL. The CDR3 sequence: CASSQVEGSNQPQHF. Here the CDR3 DNA reads TGCGCCAGCAGCCAAGTCGAGGGTAGCAATCAGCCCCAGCATTTT.

Only a few counts were recorded for this clone. The chain employs TRBV7-9 and TRBJ1-5; 9 nucleotides align to TRBD1. Germline lookup yields CDR1 SEHNR and CDR2 FQNEAQ (reference sequence). The length of the CDR3 is 14 residues. The trim removed 5 bases at V and 5 bases at J, leaving 4 bases unmatched. CDR3 DNA sequence: TGTGCCAGCAGCGACACAGGGGGCTATCAGCCCCAGCATTTT. The encoded protein is CASSDTGGYQPQHF.

V and J are TRBV9 and TRBJ1-2; 8 bases are a match to TRBD1. V shed 4 bases and J 4 bases; nucleotides not matched to a gene: 3. From germline, CDR1 is SGDLS and CDR2 YYNGEE. The CDR3 runs to 13 residues. Here the CDR3 DNA reads TGTGCCAGCAGCCTGACAGGGGCCTATGGCTACACCTTC. It encodes CASSLTGAYGYTF.

The sample holds a few counts of this clone. This chain connects TRBV7-9 to TRBJ1-2, with 7 bases fitting TRBD1. The CDR3 is made up of 13 amino acids. The junction had 6 bases not matched to a gene; V was cut back by 5 bases and J by 6 bases. CDR1 SEHNR and CDR2 FQNEAQ come from the germline V gene (reference sequence). The CDR3 is CASSQSTGDGYTF. In DNA, the CDR3 is TGTGCCAGCAGCCAGTCAACAGGGGATGGCTACACCTTC.

This clone was observed a handful of times. The CDR3 spells CASSLSGHAGNEQFF. CDR3 sequence (DNA): TGTGCCAGCTCACTCTCGGGACACGCAGGTAATGAGCAGTTCTTC. The rearrangement links TRBV18 to TRBJ2-1; tentative D call: TRBD1 (6 bases). The CDR3 runs to 15 residues. The germline V gene has CDR1 KGHSH and CDR2 LQKENI. Trimming left V 4 bases short and J 7 bases short, with 17 bases between.

This clone was seen a few times. This chain joins TRBV6-6 and TRBJ1-2; D is perhaps TRBD1 (5 bases). CDR3 length: 14 residues. The V end lost 7 bases, the J end lost 3 bases, and 15 bases lay between the germline ends. CDR1 is MNHNY, CDR2 SVGAGI, per germline (reference sequence). The CDR3: CASIPAGVDYGYTF. CDR3 bases: TGTGCCAGCATACCTGCGGGGGTAGACTATGGCTACACCTTC.

This clone was seen a few times. The genes are TRBV6-6 and TRBJ2-1, with TRBD1 identical over 9 bases. V lost 9 bases, J lost 2 bases, and 5 bases stayed unmatched. This CDR3 is 14 amino acids long. In germline, CDR1 is MNHNY, CDR2 SVGAGI (reference sequence). The CDR3 DNA sequence: TGTGCCAGTTGTCGGACAGGGGCCTACAATGAGCAGTTCTTC. It specifies CASCRTGAYNEQFF.

This clone was observed a few times. V is TRBV28 and J is TRBJ1-2; D call uncertain. V was shortened by 3 bases and J by 5 bases, with 7 bases between the two germline ends. The CDR3 length is 12 residues. CDR1 MDHEN and CDR2 SYDVKM come from the germline V gene. The CDR3 nucleotides read TGTGCCAGCAGTTTTGCGGGGTATGGCTACACCTTC. Residues: CASSFAGYGYTF.

This chain joins TRBV4-2 and TRBJ1-1; 9 nucleotides agree with TRBD1. This CDR3 comprises 15 residues. CDR1 is LGHNA, CDR2 YNFKEQ, per germline. The V gene end was trimmed by 3 bases and the J gene end by 1 base; junction bases not matched to a gene: 3. CDR3 amino acids: CASSHLQGANTEAFF. The CDR3 coding sequence is TGTGCCAGCAGCCACTTACAGGGGGCGAACACTGAAGCTTTCTTT.

This clone was found a few times. The chain combines TRBV4-2 with TRBJ1-2; 9 bases line up with TRBD1. V trimming: 3 bases; J trimming: 7 bases; junction bases outside the gene matches: 0. Per germline, CDR1 LGHNA and CDR2 YNFKEQ. There are 12 residues in the CDR3. Written as DNA, the CDR3 is TGTGCCAGCAGCCAGGACAGGGGTGGCTACACCTTC. Encoded protein: CASSQDRGGYTF.

This clone was detected a few times. The V and J genes are TRBV28 and TRBJ2-7, with 10 bases aligning to TRBD2. The CDR3 loop spans 15 amino acids. The ends lost 5 bases at V and 0 bases at J; junction bases unmatched: 4. From germline, CDR1 is MDHEN and CDR2 SYDVKM. CDR3 sequence reads: CASSPLAGSSYEQYF. CDR3 bases: TGTGCCAGCAGTCCACTAGCGGGGAGCTCCTACGAGCAGTACTTC. The whole variable domain, filled in from reference TRBV28 and TRBJ2-7, reads DVKVTQSSRYLVKRTGEKVFLECVQDMDHENMFWYRQDPGLGLRLIYFSYDVKMKEKGDIPEGYSVSREKKERFSLILESASTNQTSMYLCASSPLAGSSYEQYFGPGTRLTVT.

The chain couples TRBV7-8 to TRBJ2-2; no clear D gene. Germline assignment: CDR1 SGHVS and CDR2 FQNEAQ. This CDR3 comprises 15 residues. Deletions cut 1 base from V and 7 bases from J, with 13 bases between. The CDR3, as DNA: TGTGCCAGCAGCTTAGTAGTAGCTACTGGCGGGGAGCTGTTTTTT. It encodes CASSLVVATGGELFF.

The genes are TRBV18 and TRBJ2-1; 9 positions match TRBD1. The J segment lost 0 bases and the V segment lost 5 bases, leaving 20 bases of the junction unmatched. CDR1 and CDR2 (germline): KGHSH, LQKENI. This CDR3 comprises 21 residues. The CDR3 DNA is TGTGCCAGCTCAGCCCAAACGGACAGGGGAACGTTCCCCAGCTCCTACAATGAGCAGTTCTTC. This gives the protein CASSAQTDRGTFPSSYNEQFF.

This sequence joins TRBV28 and TRBJ2-2; no reliable D call. Germline CDR1 is MDHEN and CDR2 is SYDVKM. Trimming pared 2 bases from V and 1 base from J, leaving 5 bases between. This CDR3 comprises 14 residues. The CDR3 protein is CASSLGQNTGELFF. CDR3 in DNA: TGTGCCAGCAGTTTAGGGCAGAACACCGGGGAGCTGTTTTTT.

This clone occurred a few times. V gene TRBV29-1 combines with J gene TRBJ2-7, with D perhaps matching TRBD1 (5 bases). Germline V CDR1 and CDR2: SQVTM, ANQGSEA. V lost 5 bases to trimming and J lost 4 bases, with 15 bases between them. This CDR3 has 13 residues. The CDR3, as DNA: TGCAGCGTTTCCTTGAAACCAGGGTACGAGCAGTACTTC. Its protein product is CSVSLKPGYEQYF.

The rearrangement links TRBV7-9 to TRBJ2-5; D possibly corresponds to TRBD2 (6 bases). CDR1 is SEHNR and CDR2 is FQNEAQ in the germline V gene (reference sequence). V lost 5 bases and J 5 bases, leaving 21 bases between the germline ends. CDR3 length: 16 residues. In DNA, the CDR3 is TGTGCCAGCAGCCGGGACTCCGGACCCTCGACCGAGACCCAGTACTTC. Its protein is CASSRDSGPSTETQYF.

The genes are TRBV7-8 and TRBJ1-1; unclear D gene. The CDR3 runs to 13 residues. The germline CDR1 and CDR2 sequences are SGHVS and FQNEAQ. V lost 5 bases, J lost 0 bases, and 7 bases lay in between. CDR3 in DNA: TGTGCCAGCAGCCCTACAGTGAACACTGAAGCTTTCTTT. Protein sequence: CASSPTVNTEAFF.

This sequence joins TRBV4-2 and TRBJ1-1; 8 nucleotides match TRBD1. V gave up 3 bases and J gave up 4 bases; unmatched junction bases: 7. The CDR3 loop spans 15 amino acids. CDR1 and CDR2 from the germline V gene are LGHNA and YNFKEQ. The CDR3 sequence is CASSHPGQAITEAFF. The CDR3 DNA is TGTGCCAGCAGCCATCCGGGACAGGCGATCACTGAAGCTTTCTTT.